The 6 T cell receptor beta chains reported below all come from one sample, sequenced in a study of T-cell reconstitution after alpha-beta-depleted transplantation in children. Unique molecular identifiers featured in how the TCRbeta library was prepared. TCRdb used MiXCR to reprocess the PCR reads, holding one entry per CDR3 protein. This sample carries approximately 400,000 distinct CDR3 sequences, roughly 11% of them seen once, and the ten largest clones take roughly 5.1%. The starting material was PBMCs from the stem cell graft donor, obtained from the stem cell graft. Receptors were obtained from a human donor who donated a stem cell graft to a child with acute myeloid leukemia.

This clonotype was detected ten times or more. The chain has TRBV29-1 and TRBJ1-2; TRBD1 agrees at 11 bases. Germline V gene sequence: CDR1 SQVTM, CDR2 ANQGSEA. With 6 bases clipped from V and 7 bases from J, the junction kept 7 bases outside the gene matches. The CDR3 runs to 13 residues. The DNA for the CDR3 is TGCAGCGTCCGGACAGGGGGCAACGGTGGCTACACCTTC. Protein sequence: CSVRTGGNGGYTF.

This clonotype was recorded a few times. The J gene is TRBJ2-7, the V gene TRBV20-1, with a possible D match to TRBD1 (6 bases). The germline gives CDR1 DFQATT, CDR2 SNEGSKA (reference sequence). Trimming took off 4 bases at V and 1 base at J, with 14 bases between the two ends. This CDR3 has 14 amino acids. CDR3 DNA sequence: TGCAGTGCTAAAAGACCCGGGACATCCTACGAGCAGTACTTC. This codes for CSAKRPGTSYEQYF.

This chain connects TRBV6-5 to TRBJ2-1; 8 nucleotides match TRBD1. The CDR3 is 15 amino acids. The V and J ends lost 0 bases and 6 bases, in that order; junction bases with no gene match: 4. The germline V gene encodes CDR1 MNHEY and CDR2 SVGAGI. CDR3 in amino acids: CASSYSQGDGNEQFF. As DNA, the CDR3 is TGTGCCAGCAGTTACTCACAGGGGGATGGCAATGAGCAGTTCTTC.

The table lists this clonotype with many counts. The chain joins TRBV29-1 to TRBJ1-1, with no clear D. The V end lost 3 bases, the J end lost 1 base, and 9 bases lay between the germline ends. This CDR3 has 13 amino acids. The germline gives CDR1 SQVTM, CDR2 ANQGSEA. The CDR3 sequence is CSVDRGANTEAFF. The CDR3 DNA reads TGCAGCGTTGATCGGGGAGCGAACACTGAAGCTTTCTTT.

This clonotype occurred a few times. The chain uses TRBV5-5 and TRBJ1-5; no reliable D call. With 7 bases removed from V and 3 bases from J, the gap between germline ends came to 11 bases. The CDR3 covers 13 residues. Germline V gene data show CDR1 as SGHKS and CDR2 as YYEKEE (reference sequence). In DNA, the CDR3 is TGTGCCAGCGCTTTAGGGTCCAATCAGCCCCAGCATTTT. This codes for CASALGSNQPQHF.

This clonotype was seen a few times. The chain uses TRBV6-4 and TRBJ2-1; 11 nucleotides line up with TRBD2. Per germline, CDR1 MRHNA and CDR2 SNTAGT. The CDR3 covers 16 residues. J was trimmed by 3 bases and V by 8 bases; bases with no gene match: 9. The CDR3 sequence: CASSRQGTSGYNEQFF. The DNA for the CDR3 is TGTGCCAGCTCACGACAGGGGACTAGCGGCTACAATGAGCAGTTCTTC.